This TCR beta chain was recorded in a study of T cell responses to AZD1222 COVID-19 vaccine. General observations from the study: Spike was spanned by vaccine-associated CD4 TCRs, which were dominant at 160-218 and 743-854. Two AZD1222 doses significantly raised spike-specific TCR breadth and depth over controls. AZD1222 recipients seropositive at baseline numbered only six or seven.

Remarks on this clone: Its cognate antigen is unknown. The same CDR3 arises from other DNA sequences in this sample as well.

Sequencing used immunoSEQ multiplex PCR; TCRdb keeps in-frame clones, though not all of them. The table records about 170,000 clones, roughly 90% of them present only once. This CDR3 region has 12 residues. V was shortened by 3 bases and J by 6 bases, with 8 bases between the two germline ends. Per the germline V gene, CDR1 is LNHDA and CDR2 is SQIVND (reference sequence). The sequence derives from an adult in good health. The sequences come from peripheral blood, collected on day 0 of AZD1222 vaccination. This chain links TRBV19 with TRBJ1-1; no clear D. CDR3 residues: CASSIFGSEAFF. CDR3 nucleotide sequence: TGTGCCAGTAGTATTTTTGGGTCTGAAGCTTTCTTT. Based on the CDR3 plus reference TRBV19 and TRBJ1-1, the full variable domain is DGGITQSPKYLFRKEGQNVTLSCEQNLNHDAMYWYRQDPGQGLRLIYYSQIVNDFQKGDIAEGYSVSREKKESFPLTVTSAQKNPTAFYLCASSIFGSEAFFGQGTRLTVV.